This TCR beta chain was sequenced in a study of shared clonotypes between healthy human individuals (dated by TCRdb to about 2020). Study-wide context: Three men and two women, aged 18 to 49 years, made up the cohort. To increase sequencing depth and limit assay-specific biases, TCR repertoire library preparation and sequencing were carried out by different laboratories using diverse techniques. Per donor, leukapheresis produced somewhere between about 0.9 and 10 billion PBMCs. Blood TCR repertoires of about five healthy adults were deeply sequenced to estimate repertoire size and the extent of clonotype sharing between individuals. For each donor, three plates each were used for CD4 naive and CD4 memory, two plates were used for CD8 naive, and one plate was used for CD8 memory.

Using the deep immunoSEQ assay, TCR CDR3 regions were amplified from genomic DNA by multiplex PCR. For each cell subset, the extracted genomic DNA was distributed evenly across all wells of several immunoSEQ 96-well plates, and each plate served as one replicate. Each replicate PCR for sorted subsets received roughly 200 ng genomic DNA, equal to about 30,000 T cell genomes. The purified libraries were quantified using a Qubit 3.0 fluorometer, sized with a Bioanalyzer 2100, and then quantified again using the KAPA Library Quantification kit. Every immunoSEQ 96-well plate was sequenced on a dedicated single-read 150-cycle Illumina NextSeq 550 flow cell. In the paper's pipeline: Because the immunoSEQ output included only junctional sequences and no quality scores, the filtering could not be the same as the filtering used for full-length reads. To assign V/J genes and CDR3, sequences were annotated using PyIR, a Python wrapper for IgBLAST v1.9, with IMGT germline references. Reads with weak V/J assignments (E-value above 1e-6), missing CDR3, stop codons, out-of-frame junctions, or ambiguous translated residues were removed. V3J clonotypes were defined by identical inferred V gene, J gene, and CDR3 amino acid sequence. Percentage overlap between repertoires was computed as shared unique clonotypes divided by the size of the smaller repertoire. Three approaches were used to assess repertoire richness: RTK rarefaction, the Chao1 estimator, and Recon v2.1 estimates of unobserved clonotypes. OLGA was used to compute generation probabilities for all TCRbeta clonotypes that the gDNA method yielded from several donors. What TCRdb holds here is the immuneACCESS table cut down to in-frame rearrangements. Part of the clones is not present; checked against another copy, under half of the missing clones reflect an unresolved V gene, and the others are unexplained. That table furnishes V, J and clone size, whereas the DNA furnished D and trimming. The sample table records more than 400,000 clones; almost 97% of these occur just once. Of the sample, about 0.054% falls within the top ten clones.

Healthy HIV-negative adults with no recently reported acute infections or vaccinations were included as donors. All donors were Caucasian adults living in Nashville, Tennessee, USA. CD4+ T cells were enriched through magnetic negative selection, after which naive cells were positively selected on CD45RA and the remaining negative fraction served as the memory subset. After blood collection by leukapheresis, PBMCs were isolated using Ficoll-Histopaque density gradient centrifugation and then cryopreserved in the vapor phase of liquid nitrogen. Analytical flow cytometry was used to check the purity and quantity of every magnetically sorted T cell population. Genomic DNA was isolated from every sorted fraction and measured by UV absorbance on a Nanodrop 2000c. Of note for this clone: No antigen is known for it. Base qualities are missing; no much larger clone stands one base away.

What the authors observed across the whole study: Compared with non-shared clonotypes, the clonotypes found in all four sorted-subset donors had higher generation probabilities. Pairwise subsampling indicated that sequencing depth was expected to affect the degree of clonotype sharing among donors. Because the study included only a small number of donors, the genetic and exposure-history diversity represented was limited. Across a few donors, around 5% of naive CD4, 3% to 4% of naive CD8, about 2% of memory CD4, and 0.4% of memory CD8 clonotypes were shared. Sampling was restricted to blood, and TCR repertoires in tissues likely differ from the TCR repertoires found in blood. Naive subsets generally had larger estimated clonotype richness than memory subsets did. Incomplete sequencing was indicated by rarefaction of sorted-subset datasets, despite the large sequencing depth.

From the germline V gene (reference sequence), CDR1 is LNHDA and CDR2 is SQIVND. The CDR3 sequence holds 17 residues, the cysteine and phenylalanine included. Of all the DNA, just the CDR3 is kept, 51 bases in frame from base 1. V and J lose 1 base and 4 bases, and a span of 19 bases separates them. The TCR was taken from a woman in her 30s in good health. Recombination linked TRBV19 to TRBJ2-5, with the D gene not confidently named. Sequenced material: naive CD4+ T cells sorted from blood. Interpreted using the paper, the cell subset or site label stands for: CD45RA+ positively selected. The CDR3 is CASSIVNNFDVRETQYF. The DNA sequence is as follows: TGTGCCAGTAGTATAGTCAATAACTTCGATGTGAGAGAGACCCAGTACTTC.